This T cell receptor beta chain was sequenced during a study of post-analysis software for immune sequencing data. TCR beta libraries were prepared from cDNA with unique molecular identifiers. T cells, about 0.9 to 10 million of them, yielded approximately 530,000 cDNA molecules. TCRdb ran MiXCR on the PCR reads and lists one entry per CDR3 protein. Here the sample spans roughly 670,000 distinct CDR3 sequences, approximately 59% being singletons. Study conclusions and caveats: There was significantly lower normalized Chao1 diversity in multiple sclerosis patients than in controls. When the samples were clustered directly with F measure, those that had been prepared in the same batch showed strong co-clustering. Patients showed TRBV5-6, TRBV5-1 and TRBV20-1 among a handful of TRBV segments more frequent than in controls.

The CDR3 length is 14 residues. Germline assignment: CDR1 MNHEY and CDR2 SVGAGI. Trimming shortened V by 4 bases and J by 7 bases, and 16 bases separated the two germline ends. Comment on this clonotype: Its antigen is undetermined.

Specimen: blood. This clonotype was obtained from a girl aged 2-10 years with multiple sclerosis. The V call is TRBV6-5, the J call TRBJ1-1, with D possibly being TRBD1 (6 bases). The CDR3 DNA follows: TGTGCCAGCAGTTTCCTGGTCGTGGGACATGAAGCTTTCTTT. This gives the protein CASSFLVVGHEAFF.